These 9 T cell receptor beta chains originate from one sample sequenced in a study of CD4 T cells in relation to SARS-CoV-2 and coronaviruses. Sequenced by immunoSEQ multiplex PCR; TCRdb stores in-frame clones only, minus some. The sample shows about 15,000 clones, roughly 83% of them seen only once. The unexposed donors gave CD4+ T cells in 2011-2018, prior to COVID-19. CD4+ T cells were isolated from the cells after around eleven days of culture. These TCRs are of unknown antigen specificity. The source material was CD4+ T cells from PBMCs, cultured in vitro. All receptors derive from a human donor in good health.

This clone appeared a few times. The genes are TRBV4-1 and TRBJ2-5; 7 bases fit TRBD1. The germline V gene encodes CDR1 MGHRA and CDR2 YSYEKL. The J segment lost 5 bases and the V segment lost 4 bases, leaving 7 bases of the junction unmatched. The CDR3 spans 14 residues. CDR3 region: CASSLTGDRETQYF. DNA of the CDR3: TGCGCCAGCAGCCTAACAGGGGACCGGGAGACCCAGTACTTC.

This clone was seen once. The chain joins TRBV11-2 to TRBJ2-3; tentatively, D is TRBD2 (7 bases). This CDR3 has 15 residues. Germline lookup yields CDR1 SGHAT and CDR2 FQNNGV. V lost 3 bases to trimming and J lost 4 bases, with 14 bases between them. This CDR3 is CASSFVGGPADTQYF. In DNA, the CDR3 is TGTGCCAGCAGCTTTGTGGGGGGGCCAGCAGATACGCAGTATTTT.

CDR3 in amino acids: CASSLSDRGNEKLFF. DNA for the CDR3: TGTGCCAGCAGTCTGTCTGACAGGGGGAATGAAAAACTGTTTTTT. The chain links TRBV4-2 to TRBJ1-4; 9 nucleotides agree with TRBD1. Trimming at V came to 6 bases and at J to 5 bases, leaving 7 bases not matched to a gene. The CDR3 has 15 residues. Germline CDR1 is LGHNA and CDR2 is YNFKEQ.

V and J are TRBV6-6 and TRBJ2-7; D not resolved. CDR3 length: 15 residues. Germline V gene data show CDR1 as MNHNY and CDR2 as SVGAGI (reference sequence). The V end was cut by 0 bases, the J end by 3 bases, with 12 bases between. CDR3 sequence: CASSYSIADLYEQYF. DNA of the CDR3: TGTGCCAGCAGTTACTCGATCGCAGACCTCTACGAGCAGTACTTC.

The chain joins TRBV30 to TRBJ1-1; no firm D call. Per the germline V gene, CDR1 is GTSNPN and CDR2 is SVGIG (reference sequence). Trimming pared 0 bases from V and 0 bases from J, leaving 5 bases between. The CDR3 loop spans 13 amino acids. The CDR3 coding sequence is TGTGCCTGGAGTGTATCCTTGAACACTGAAGCTTTCTTT. Its protein product is CAWSVSLNTEAFF. Full variable domain (rest looked up from reference TRBV30 and TRBJ1-1): SQTIHQWPATLVQPVGSPLSLECTVEGTSNPNLYWYRQAAGRGLQLLFYSVGIGQISSEVPQNLSASRPQDRQFILSSKKLLLSDSGFYLCAWSVSLNTEAFFGQGTRLTVV.

This sequence joins TRBV7-6 and TRBJ2-2, with 12 bases that match TRBD2. The CDR3 contains 16 residues. Germline V gene lookup returns CDR1 SGHVS and CDR2 FNYEAQ. The V segment lost 5 bases and the J segment 7 bases; nucleotides outside the gene matches: 8. This CDR3 reads CASSQSSGRAGGELFF. CDR3 DNA sequence: TGTGCCAGCAGCCAATCTAGCGGGAGGGCCGGCGGGGAGCTGTTTTTT. The full variable domain, in which reference TRBV7-6 and TRBJ2-2 provide the parts outside the CDR3, is GAGVSQSPRYKVTKRGQDVALRCDPISGHVSLYWYRQALGQGPEFLTYFNYEAQQDKSGLPNDRFSAERPEGSISTLTIQRTEQRDSAMYRCASSQSSGRAGGELFFGEGSRLTVL.

This rearrangement joins TRBV11-2 to TRBJ2-3, with a weak D call TRBD1 (6 bases). The V gene lost 1 base and the J gene lost 6 bases, with 11 bases spanning the gap. CDR3 size: 14 residues. From germline, CDR1 is SGHAT and CDR2 FQNNGV. Here the CDR3 reads CASSLGQVPDTQYF. CDR3 bases: TGTGCCAGCAGCTTAGGACAGGTCCCCGATACGCAGTATTTT.

The V call is TRBV10-3, the J call TRBJ2-6; 9 nucleotides match TRBD1. CDR3 length equals 15 residues. CDR1 ENHRY and CDR2 SYGVKD come from the germline V gene. Germline trimming cut 5 bases from V and 5 bases from J; bases unmatched to any gene: 4. In nucleotides, the CDR3 is TGTGCCATCAGTACCGGGACAGGGAGGGCCAACGTCCTGACTTTC. Residues: CAISTGTGRANVLTF.

This clone was detected only a few times. CDR3 sequence: CASSHTPPGSSYNEQFF. CDR3 coding DNA: TGCGCCAGCAGCCATACCCCTCCCGGGAGCTCCTACAATGAGCAGTTCTTC. This rearrangement joins TRBV4-3 to TRBJ2-1; tentative D call: TRBD2 (6 bases). Germline V gene data show CDR1 as LGHNA and CDR2 as YSLEER. V lost 3 bases to trimming and J lost 0 bases, with 15 bases between them. This CDR3 is built from 17 residues.